These T cell receptor beta chains were read from a single sample in a study of T-cell reconstitution after alpha-beta-depleted transplantation in children. TCRdb re-analysed the PCR reads in MiXCR, keeping a single row per CDR3 protein. The sample records over 100,000 distinct CDR3 sequences, 9% to 12% being singletons. The source material was PBMCs, sampled before TCRalphabeta/CD19-depleted stem cell transplant. The receptors originated from a boy aged 2-15 years with acute lymphoblastic leukemia, due to receive a stem cell transplant. The CDR3 runs from the conserved cysteine through the conserved F or W.

V gene: TRBV20-1; J gene: TRBJ2-5; CDR3 protein: CSAKGQETQYF
V gene: TRBV12-3/TRBV12-4; J gene: TRBJ1-2; CDR3 protein: CASSLAPSHGYTF
V gene: TRBV12-3/TRBV12-4; J gene: TRBJ1-1; CDR3 protein: CASSQGLEGTEAFF
V gene: TRBV25-1; J gene: TRBJ2-1; CDR3 protein: CASSELRKGRSNEQFF
V gene: TRBV20-1; J gene: TRBJ2-1; CDR3 protein: CSASSGRAFDEQFF
V gene: TRBV11-2; J gene: TRBJ2-7; CDR3 protein: CASSPPTGQGLF
V gene: TRBV6-1; J gene: TRBJ2-1; CDR3 protein: CASSASSGGRADNEQFF
V gene: TRBV20-1; J gene: TRBJ2-7; CDR3 protein: CSARGLAGGPSSEQYF
V gene: TRBV12-3/TRBV12-4; J gene: TRBJ2-7; CDR3 protein: CASSFPVGEQYF
V gene: TRBV5-5; J gene: TRBJ2-4; CDR3 protein: CASSLAGTKLAKNIQYF
V gene: TRBV7-9; J gene: TRBJ1-4; CDR3 protein: CASTLTGAENEKLFF
V gene: TRBV12-3/TRBV12-4; J gene: TRBJ1-2; CDR3 protein: CASIHLSRGGLRGYGYTF
V gene: TRBV5-1; J gene: TRBJ2-5; CDR3 protein: CASSPGGSYQETQYF
V gene: TRBV6-5; J gene: TRBJ2-7; CDR3 protein: CASSYGTGRVDEQYF
V gene: TRBV5-1; J gene: TRBJ1-4; CDR3 protein: CASSLLPGTNEKLFF
V gene: TRBV20-1; J gene: TRBJ2-1; CDR3 protein: CSATEREVYNEQFF
V gene: TRBV2; J gene: TRBJ2-3; CDR3 protein: CASSGDRASTDTQYF
V gene: TRBV5-1; J gene: TRBJ2-3; CDR3 protein: CASSPGLAWDTQYF
V gene: TRBV5-6; J gene: TRBJ1-5; CDR3 protein: CASSGKGQGVDQPQHF
V gene: TRBV12-3/TRBV12-4; J gene: TRBJ1-5; CDR3 protein: CASSPGGGPNQPQHF
V gene: TRBV27; J gene: TRBJ1-6; CDR3 protein: CASTPASHNSPLHF
V gene: TRBV25-1; J gene: TRBJ2-1; CDR3 protein: CASTPNAPGLLYNEQFF
V gene: TRBV5-1; J gene: TRBJ1-1; CDR3 protein: CASSWTPGSDTEAFF
V gene: TRBV9; J gene: TRBJ2-1; CDR3 protein: CASSVVPPDVPGYNEQFF
V gene: TRBV7-9; J gene: TRBJ2-3; CDR3 protein: CASRSGRYTDTQYF
V gene: TRBV7-2; J gene: TRBJ2-3; CDR3 protein: CASNRGSITDTQYF
V gene: TRBV5-1; J gene: TRBJ2-7; CDR3 protein: CASSSQGQGFNEQYF
V gene: TRBV9; J gene: TRBJ2-5; CDR3 protein: CASSPLPGLAGLETQYF
V gene: TRBV9; J gene: TRBJ2-7; CDR3 protein: CASSVGTSPTADEQYF
V gene: TRBV20-1; J gene: TRBJ2-2; CDR3 protein: CSADYRDRGRGELFF
V gene: TRBV29-1; J gene: TRBJ1-1; CDR3 protein: CSVEDRVRNTEAFF
V gene: TRBV10-1; J gene: TRBJ2-1; CDR3 protein: CASSRSLAGRNEQFF
V gene: TRBV7-3; J gene: TRBJ2-7; CDR3 protein: CASSPEAGLTYEQYF
V gene: TRBV27; J gene: TRBJ2-5; CDR3 protein: CASRYQGGQETQYF
V gene: TRBV5-4; J gene: TRBJ2-4; CDR3 protein: CASSHTGEDIQYF
V gene: TRBV28; J gene: TRBJ2-7; CDR3 protein: CASTASSYEQYF
V gene: TRBV2; J gene: TRBJ1-4; CDR3 protein: CASSHPGTNEKLFF